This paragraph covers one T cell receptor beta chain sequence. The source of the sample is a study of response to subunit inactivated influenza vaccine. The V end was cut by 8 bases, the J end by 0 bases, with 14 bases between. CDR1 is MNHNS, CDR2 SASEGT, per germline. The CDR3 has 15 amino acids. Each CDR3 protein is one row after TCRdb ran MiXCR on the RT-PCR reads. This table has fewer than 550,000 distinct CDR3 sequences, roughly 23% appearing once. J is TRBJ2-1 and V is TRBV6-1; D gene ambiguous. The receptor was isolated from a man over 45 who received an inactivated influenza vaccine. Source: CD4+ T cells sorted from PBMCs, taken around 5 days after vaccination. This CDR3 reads CASVEGGLSYNEQFF. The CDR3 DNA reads TGTGCCAGCGTAGAAGGCGGCCTCTCCTACAATGAGCAGTTCTTC.